The rows below give T cell receptor beta chains drawn from one sample of a study of Graves' ophthalmopathy and Graves' hyperthyroidism. MiXCR was run by TCRdb on the multiplex PCR reads, yielding one entry per CDR3 protein. This sample yields roughly 230,000 distinct CDR3 sequences, of which approximately 21% are seen a single time; roughly 42% belongs to the top ten. Sequencing was performed on peripheral blood. These receptor sequences come from a woman in her forties or fifties with Graves' ophthalmopathy. Each CDR3 is given with its conserved first and last residue. Fields, in order: D gene, V gene, clone size, J gene, CDR3 DNA, CDR3 protein. D genes are given only for firm matches. Size is omitted from some rows. Given values are once, few, many or a class for expanded clones.

d_gene: NA; v_gene: TRBV4-1; abundance: few; j_gene: TRBJ1-2; CDR3nt: TGCGCCAGCAGCCAAGATTCGCGGACGGCTAACTATGGCTACACCTTC; CDR3aa: CASSQDSRTANYGYTF
d_gene: NA; v_gene: TRBV7-8; abundance: many; j_gene: TRBJ2-1; CDR3nt: TGTGCCAGCAGCTACGTAGAGTTTTTTGAGGATGAGCAGTTCTTC; CDR3aa: CASSYVEFFEDEQFF
d_gene: TRBD1; v_gene: TRBV10-2; abundance: NA; j_gene: TRBJ2-7; CDR3nt: TGCGCCAGCAGGGTCTCTGACAGGGCTTACGAGCAGTACTTC; CDR3aa: CASRVSDRAYEQYF
d_gene: NA; v_gene: TRBV6-4; abundance: many; j_gene: TRBJ1-1; CDR3nt: TGTGCCAGCAGCAGGGGACGGCTCAACACTGAAGCTTTCTTT; CDR3aa: CASSRGRLNTEAFF
d_gene: TRBD1; v_gene: TRBV28; abundance: many; j_gene: TRBJ2-5; CDR3nt: TGTGCCAGCAGTTTGTTAGACAGGGGCGAGACCCAGTACTTC; CDR3aa: CASSLLDRGETQYF
d_gene: NA; v_gene: TRBV27; abundance: many; j_gene: TRBJ2-3; CDR3nt: TGTGCCAGCAGAGCGACAGGACGATTGGATACGCAGTATTTT; CDR3aa: CASRATGRLDTQYF
d_gene: NA; v_gene: TRBV6-1; abundance: many; j_gene: TRBJ2-2; CDR3nt: TGTGCCAGCAGTCCGCCAGGCTCGGGCGGGGAGCTGTTTTTT; CDR3aa: CASSPPGSGGELFF
d_gene: TRBD2; v_gene: TRBV12-5; abundance: many; j_gene: TRBJ2-7; CDR3nt: TGTGCTAGTGGTTTGGTCTCGGGACTAGACCCAATCTACGAGCAGTACTTC; CDR3aa: CASGLVSGLDPIYEQYF
d_gene: NA; v_gene: TRBV28; abundance: many; j_gene: TRBJ2-5; CDR3nt: TGTGCCAGCAGTTCGGACAGCCGAAGGCAAGAGACCCAGTACTTC; CDR3aa: CASSSDSRRQETQYF
d_gene: NA; v_gene: TRBV28; abundance: many; j_gene: TRBJ1-2; CDR3nt: TGTGCCAGCAGCCAGATCAACTATGGCTACACCTTC; CDR3aa: CASSQINYGYTF
d_gene: NA; v_gene: TRBV30; abundance: once; j_gene: TRBJ2-2; CDR3nt: TGTGCCTGGTCAACCTTGGGGGCGCGAACCGGGGAGCTGTTTTTT; CDR3aa: CAWSTLGARTGELFF
d_gene: NA; v_gene: TRBV29-1; abundance: many; j_gene: TRBJ1-2; CDR3nt: TGCAGCGTCGGACTGGAACGGGGCTACACCTTC; CDR3aa: CSVGLERGYTF
d_gene: TRBD2; v_gene: TRBV9; abundance: NA; j_gene: TRBJ2-1; CDR3nt: TGTGCCAGCAGCGCCGGGGGACTAGCTTTTTACAATGAGCAGTTCTTC; CDR3aa: CASSAGGLAFYNEQFF
d_gene: TRBD2; v_gene: TRBV6-2/TRBV6-3; abundance: many; j_gene: TRBJ2-5; CDR3nt: TGTGCCAGCAGCCGCAGACTAGCGGGAGTCGTGGAGACCCAGTACTTC; CDR3aa: CASSRRLAGVVETQYF
d_gene: NA; v_gene: TRBV11-3; abundance: NA; j_gene: TRBJ1-5; CDR3nt: TGTGCCAGCAGCTTAGGTCAGCTTAGCAATCAGCCCCAGCATTTT; CDR3aa: CASSLGQLSNQPQHF
d_gene: NA; v_gene: TRBV5-1; abundance: many; j_gene: TRBJ2-7; CDR3nt: TGCGCCAGCAGCCGATACGGAGCAGGGAGCTCCTACGAGCAGTACTTC; CDR3aa: CASSRYGAGSSYEQYF
d_gene: TRBD1; v_gene: TRBV24-1; abundance: many; j_gene: TRBJ1-5; CDR3nt: TGTGCCACCAGTGATATTCCGGACGGGACAGGGGGCAGCAATCAGCCCCAGCATTTT; CDR3aa: CATSDIPDGTGGSNQPQHF
d_gene: NA; v_gene: TRBV29-1; abundance: NA; j_gene: TRBJ2-5; CDR3nt: TGCAGCGCCTTAGCGGACCAAGAGACCCAGTACTTC; CDR3aa: CSALADQETQYF
d_gene: NA; v_gene: TRBV18; abundance: many; j_gene: TRBJ2-2; CDR3nt: TGTGCCAGCTCACCTCTAGGCACCGGGGAGCTGTTTTTT; CDR3aa: CASSPLGTGELFF
d_gene: NA; v_gene: TRBV12-3/TRBV12-4; abundance: NA; j_gene: TRBJ1-5; CDR3nt: TGTGCCAGCAGTCCACCTCGGACGGCCCAGCCCCAGCATTTT; CDR3aa: CASSPPRTAQPQHF
d_gene: NA; v_gene: TRBV7-7; abundance: few; j_gene: TRBJ2-5; CDR3nt: TGTGCTAGCAGCTTTTCTTGGGGCGGGGAGACCCAGTACTTC; CDR3aa: CASSFSWGGETQYF
d_gene: TRBD1; v_gene: TRBV15; abundance: NA; j_gene: TRBJ1-2; CDR3nt: TGTGCCACCAGCAGAGGAACAGGGGGAAAAGGCTATGGCTACACCTTC; CDR3aa: CATSRGTGGKGYGYTF